The 29 T cell receptor beta chains below come from one sample, sequenced in a study of cytomegalovirus exposure and HLA in healthy donors. Primers: 60 Vbeta forward and 13 Jbeta reverse. The data were produced by immunoSEQ multiplex PCR, yet TCRdb's version contains in-frame clones alone and is incomplete. Of 120,000 to 150,000 clones listed, 73% were seen once; the top ten hold 1.3%. Sequences were obtained from PBMCs. Receptors originate from a woman aged 40 to 50 in good health and CMV-seronegative.

V is TRBV5-6 and J is TRBJ1-2, with D maybe TRBD1 (5 bases). The V gene lost 0 bases and the J gene lost 2 bases, with 8 bases spanning the gap. The CDR3 is made up of 14 amino acids. Germline assignment: CDR1 SGHDT and CDR2 YYEEEE. CDR3 sequence (DNA): TGTGCCAGCAGCTTGGCGCCAGGGAACTATGGCTACACCTTC. Its translation: CASSLAPGNYGYTF.

This rearrangement joins TRBV11-2 to TRBJ2-4; 7 bases are shared with TRBD2. CDR3 size: 16 residues. After removal of 1 base from V and 0 bases from J, the junction contained 3 bases not matched to a gene. The germline V gene encodes CDR1 SGHAT and CDR2 FQNNGV. The CDR3 nucleotides are TGTGCCAGCAGCTTAGGGGGGGGACCAGCCAAAAACATTCAGTACTTC. This translates into CASSLGGGPAKNIQYF.

This chain joins TRBV15 and TRBJ1-2, with 9 bases fitting TRBD1. Germline V gene data show CDR1 as LNHNV and CDR2 as YYDKDF (reference sequence). The CDR3 sequence is 17 residues long. With V trimmed by 0 bases and J by 4 bases, 9 bases remained unmatched. The CDR3 DNA reads as TGTGCCACCAGCAGAGATCGGACAGGGGAGGCCTTCTATGGCTACACCTTC. Translating gives CATSRDRTGEAFYGYTF.

V usage is TRBV5-1 and J usage is TRBJ1-6, with 8 bases identical to TRBD1. The CDR3 covers 14 residues. Trimming took 3 bases from V and 10 from J; bases not matched to a gene: 6. Germline-derived CDR1 and CDR2 are SGHRS and YFSETQ. The CDR3 coding sequence is TGCGCCAGCAGCTCCGGACAGGGTGAATCACCCCTCCACTTT. Its protein product is CASSSGQGESPLHF.

The rearrangement joins TRBV9 to TRBJ2-3; D is unclear. Germline V gene data show CDR1 as SGDLS and CDR2 as YYNGEE. The CDR3 runs 15 residues. The V end was cut by 4 bases, the J end by 0 bases, with 12 bases between. CDR3 bases: TGTGCCAGCAGCCCAAGTGAGAGGAGCACAGATACGCAGTATTTT. Translated: CASSPSERSTDTQYF.

A single count supports this clone. The chain joins TRBV10-3 to TRBJ2-5; D is possibly TRBD2 (6 bases). Germline assignment: CDR1 ENHRY and CDR2 SYGVKD. The CDR3 has 14 amino acids. Trimming took 4 bases from V and 0 from J, leaving 9 bases between them. In DNA, the CDR3 is TGTGCCATCAGTGGCGGGACGGACCAAGAGACCCAGTACTTC. Its translation: CAISGGTDQETQYF.

The chain joins TRBV28 to TRBJ1-1; TRBD1 matches at 10 bases. Germline V lookup: CDR1 MDHEN, CDR2 SYDVKM. The CDR3 sequence is 14 residues long. With V trimmed by 8 bases and J by 3 bases, 6 bases remained unmatched. The CDR3 reads CASGTGADYTEAFF. The CDR3 DNA follows: TGTGCCAGCGGGACAGGGGCGGACTACACTGAAGCTTTCTTT.

The chain is built from TRBV6-1 and TRBJ1-5; TRBD1 is a possible D gene (5 bases). The V gene's germline CDR1 is MNHNS and CDR2 SASEGT. CDR3 size: 15 residues. V lost 4 bases, J lost 3 bases, and 13 bases lay in between. CDR3 sequence: CASSVWGGTNQPQHF. The CDR3 region has the DNA TGTGCCAGCAGTGTCTGGGGGGGGACCAATCAGCCCCAGCATTTT.

The V call is TRBV9, the J call TRBJ2-7; D possibly corresponds to TRBD1 (5 bases). The CDR3 is made up of 14 amino acids. V lost 4 bases and J 0 bases, leaving 11 bases between the germline ends. The germline V gene has CDR1 SGDLS and CDR2 YYNGEE. The DNA of the CDR3 is TGTGCCAGCAGCCCCAGGGAAAGCTCCTACGAGCAGTACGTC. Translation gives CASSPRESSYEQYV.

The chain couples TRBV2 to TRBJ2-5; D gene uncertain. This CDR3 region has 12 residues. V shed 5 bases and J shed 3 bases, with 7 bases lying between them. Germline CDR1 reads SNHLY; CDR2 reads FYNNEI. CDR3 protein: CASSYTEETQYF. In DNA, the CDR3 is TGTGCCAGCAGTTATACAGAAGAGACCCAGTACTTC.

This sequence joins TRBV19 and TRBJ1-3; D might be TRBD1 (6 bases). The CDR3 loop spans 14 amino acids. Germline V gene sequence: CDR1 LNHDA, CDR2 SQIVND (reference sequence). Trimming shortened V by 5 bases and J by 8 bases, and 16 bases separated the two germline ends. The CDR3 is CASSVQGLEDTIYF. The CDR3 DNA follows: TGTGCCAGTAGTGTTCAGGGGCTAGAAGACACCATATATTTT. The variable domain in full, completed from reference TRBV19 and TRBJ1-3, reads DGGITQSPKYLFRKEGQNVTLSCEQNLNHDAMYWYRQDPGQGLRLIYYSQIVNDFQKGDIAEGYSVSREKKESFPLTVTSAQKNPTAFYLCASSVQGLEDTIYFGEGSWLTVV.

The chain's CDR3 is CASSPGGGRNEQYF. DNA for the CDR3: TGTGCCAGCTCACCTGGAGGAGGTCGAAACGAGCAGTACTTC. The V call is TRBV18, the J call TRBJ2-7, with D possibly TRBD2 on 5 matching bases. Germline V gives CDR1 KGHSH, CDR2 LQKENI. V was cut by 3 bases and J by 5 bases, with 14 bases left in between. The CDR3 consists of 14 residues.

Here the CDR3 reads CATVTGRNTDTQYF. The DNA for the CDR3 is TGTGCCACCGTGACAGGACGAAACACAGATACGCAGTATTTT. This rearrangement joins TRBV6-1 to TRBJ2-3, with a weak D call TRBD1 (6 bases). CDR3 length: 14 residues. V lost 10 bases and J 2 bases, leaving 16 bases between the germline ends. Germline CDR1 reads MNHNS; CDR2 reads SASEGT.

V is TRBV9 and J is TRBJ2-3; D unresolved. Germline V gene sequence: CDR1 SGDLS, CDR2 YYNGEE. This CDR3 spans 14 amino acids. Trimming shortened V by 3 bases and J by 0 bases, and 8 bases separated the two germline ends. CDR3 sequence reads: CASSAEFSTDTQYF. The CDR3 DNA reads as TGTGCCAGCAGCGCCGAGTTTAGCACAGATACGCAGTATTTT.

The chain is built from TRBV27 and TRBJ2-1; 7 bases line up with TRBD1. This CDR3 comprises 13 residues. The junction had 0 bases not matched to a gene; V was cut back by 6 bases and J by 1 base. The germline gives CDR1 MNHEY, CDR2 SMNVEV (reference sequence). CDR3 sequence reads: CASRQGSYNEQFF. For the CDR3, the DNA is TGTGCCAGCAGACAGGGGTCCTACAATGAGCAGTTCTTC.

V is TRBV29-1 and J is TRBJ1-1; TRBD1 aligns across 10 bases. Germline V CDR1 and CDR2: SQVTM, ANQGSEA. J lost 1 base, V lost 6 bases, and 2 bases had no gene match. The CDR3 is 13 residues long. CDR3 residues: CSVDRGPNTEAFF. The CDR3 DNA sequence: TGCAGCGTAGACAGGGGGCCGAACACTGAAGCTTTCTTT. Together with reference TRBV29-1 and TRBJ1-1, the CDR3 gives the full variable domain: SAVISQKPSRDICQRGTSLTIQCQVDSQVTMMFWYRQQPGQSLTLIATANQGSEATYESGFVIDKFPISRPNLTFSTLTVSNMSPEDSSIYLCSVDRGPNTEAFFGQGTRLTVV.

There are a few counts of this clone. Other DNA variants within this sample encode the same CDR3. The V gene is TRBV9, the J gene TRBJ1-1, with D unclear. The CDR3 loop spans 13 amino acids. The V and J ends lost 0 bases and 5 bases respectively, with 8 bases between them. Germline CDR1 reads SGDLS; CDR2 reads YYNGEE. CDR3 sequence (DNA): TGTGCCAGCAGCGTAGCGGGGAATACTGAAGCTTTCTTT. It is translated as CASSVAGNTEAFF.

The V and J genes are TRBV27 and TRBJ1-6; D is unresolved. The CDR3 is 13 amino acids. Germline-derived CDR1 and CDR2 are MNHEY and SMNVEV (reference sequence). V shed 3 bases and J shed 8 bases, with 8 bases lying between them. CDR3 sequence (DNA): TGTGCCAGCAGTTTCGGGGAGTATTCACCCCTCCACTTT. It is translated as CASSFGEYSPLHF.

This clone was detected only a few times. The chain employs TRBV6-5 and TRBJ1-3, with a weak D call TRBD1 (6 bases). Between the trimmed V and J ends, which lost 0 bases and 2 bases, there was a span of 11 bases. The CDR3 length is 16 residues. The germline V gene encodes CDR1 MNHEY and CDR2 SVGAGI. The CDR3 bases are TGTGCCAGCAGTTACTCGATGGCAGGGGCTGGAAACACCATATATTTT. Translation: CASSYSMAGAGNTIYF.

V and J are TRBV11-2 and TRBJ1-4; tentatively, D is TRBD1 (5 bases). Trimming took off 5 bases at V and 8 bases at J, with 24 bases between the two ends. This CDR3 is built from 17 residues. Germline values: CDR1 SGHAT, CDR2 FQNNGV. CDR3 protein: CASSLRGTGRKKEKLFF. The CDR3 DNA reads TGTGCCAGCAGCCTCCGCGGGACGGGACGGAAGAAGGAAAAACTGTTTTTT. The whole variable domain, filled in from reference TRBV11-2 and TRBJ1-4, reads EAGVAQSPRYKIIEKRQSVAFWCNPISGHATLYWYQQILGQGPKLLIQFQNNGVVDDSQLPKDRFSAERLKGVDSTLKIQPAKLEDSAVYLCASSLRGTGRKKEKLFFGSGTQLSVL.

V and J are TRBV6-1 and TRBJ1-1, with D perhaps TRBD1 (6 bases). This CDR3 comprises 14 residues. The germline CDR1 and CDR2 sequences are MNHNS and SASEGT. Trimming took off 6 bases at V and 3 bases at J, with 14 bases between the two ends. CDR3 loop: CASSARTVDTEAFF. DNA for the CDR3: TGTGCCAGCAGCGCAAGGACAGTTGACACTGAAGCTTTCTTT.

Of note for this clone: A read error may account for a junction end that differs from germline. V is TRBV11-2 and J is TRBJ1-6; D is ambiguous. The CDR3 totals 14 residues. The V gene's germline CDR1 is SGHAT and CDR2 FQNNGV. The CDR3, as DNA: TGTGCCAGCAGCATAGAGCGGGCAGCGGGTACCCTCCACTTT. Translated: CASSIERAAGTLHF.

This clone was counted only a few times. J is TRBJ1-1 and V is TRBV28; 7 bases are shared with TRBD1. Germline V gene sequence: CDR1 MDHEN, CDR2 SYDVKM. This CDR3 contains 13 residues. V trimming: 7 bases; J trimming: 6 bases; junction bases outside the gene matches: 8. The CDR3 spells CASNRGIVPEAFF. As DNA, the CDR3 is TGTGCCAGCAACAGGGGAATTGTACCTGAAGCTTTCTTT.

The V gene is TRBV5-6, the J gene TRBJ2-2; D possibly corresponds to TRBD1 (6 bases). The CDR3 length is 14 residues. Trimming left V 0 bases short and J 8 bases short, with 11 bases between. Germline V lookup: CDR1 SGHDT, CDR2 YYEEEE. The CDR3 spells CASSLARGGGELFF. CDR3 DNA sequence: TGTGCCAGCAGCTTGGCCAGAGGGGGAGGGGAGCTGTTTTTT.

The chain combines TRBV2 with TRBJ2-3; D gene ambiguous. Per germline, CDR1 SNHLY and CDR2 FYNNEI. This CDR3 is 12 amino acids long. V was clipped by 2 bases and J by 10 bases, with 10 bases between them. Here the CDR3 DNA reads TGTGCCAGCAGTGAACTAGTCGCCCCGCAGTATTTT. Protein sequence: CASSELVAPQYF.

V usage is TRBV4-2 and J usage is TRBJ1-6, with D unclear. The germline V and J ends were trimmed by 1 base and 10 bases, with 14 bases remaining between them. In germline, CDR1 is LGHNA, CDR2 YNFKEQ. The CDR3 sequence is 15 residues long. This chain's CDR3 is CASSQVPTEGSPLHF. CDR3 bases: TGTGCCAGCAGCCAAGTTCCCACAGAAGGCTCACCCCTCCACTTT.

The rearrangement joins TRBV7-8 to TRBJ1-1; D is possibly TRBD1 (5 bases). Germline lookup yields CDR1 SGHVS and CDR2 FQNEAQ. The CDR3 loop spans 14 amino acids. Trimming removed 5 bases from V and 2 bases from J, with 12 bases in between. For the CDR3, the DNA is TGTGCCAGCAGCATGACAGTTTATAACACTGAAGCTTTCTTT. It encodes CASSMTVYNTEAFF.

This sequence joins TRBV4-1 and TRBJ2-1; TRBD1 is a possible D gene (5 bases). The V end lost 0 bases, the J end lost 1 base, and 13 bases lay between the germline ends. Germline V CDR1 and CDR2: MGHRA, YSYEKL. This CDR3 has 17 residues. CDR3 in amino acids: CASSQDHNPGSYNEQFF. The CDR3 nucleotides are TGCGCCAGCAGCCAAGATCATAACCCAGGGTCCTACAATGAGCAGTTCTTC.

This rearrangement joins TRBV19 to TRBJ2-3, with 7 positions matching TRBD1. The CDR3 totals 15 residues. Trimming removed 4 bases from V and 5 bases from J; junction bases left unmatched: 9. CDR1 is LNHDA and CDR2 is SQIVND in the germline V gene (reference sequence). Here the CDR3 DNA reads TGTGCCAGTAGTAAGGTAGGACAGGCCGGAGATACGCAGTATTTT. It encodes CASSKVGQAGDTQYF.